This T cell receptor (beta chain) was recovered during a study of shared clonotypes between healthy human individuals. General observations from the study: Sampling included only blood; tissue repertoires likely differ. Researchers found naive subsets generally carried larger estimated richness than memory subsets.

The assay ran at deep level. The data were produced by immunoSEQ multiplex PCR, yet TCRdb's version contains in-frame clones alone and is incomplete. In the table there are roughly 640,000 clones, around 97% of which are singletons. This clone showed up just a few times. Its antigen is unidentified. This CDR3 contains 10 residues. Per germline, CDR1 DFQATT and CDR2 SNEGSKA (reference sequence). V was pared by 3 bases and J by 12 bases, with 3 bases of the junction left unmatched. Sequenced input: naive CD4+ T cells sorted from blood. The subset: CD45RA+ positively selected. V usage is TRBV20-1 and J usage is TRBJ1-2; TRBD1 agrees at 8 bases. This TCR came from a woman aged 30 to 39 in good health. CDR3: CSARWTGHTF. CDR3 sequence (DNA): TGCAGTGCTAGGTGGACAGGGCACACCTTC.